The rows below give T cell receptor beta chains drawn from one sample of a study of tissue T cells after allogeneic stem cell transplantation. Profiling relied on immunoSEQ multiplex PCR, and the TCRdb table lists in-frame clones only, not all of them. Of several thousand clones listed, around 61% are singletons. Sequencing used duodenum tissue, obtained at autopsy. These receptors all come from a female donor aged 60 or older with lung cancer. Each CDR3 is given with its conserved first and last residue. The D gene is left open where the match is weak. Size values are once, few and many counts, or a class for expanded clones, and some rows have none.

TGTGCCAGCAGCTTAGGTAGCGGGGGGGCCTTGAACACAGATACGCAGTATTTT	CASSLGSGGALNTDTQYF	once	TRBJ2-3	TRBD2	TRBV7-2
TGTGCCAGCAGTTTAGTTTACAATGAGCAGTTCTTC	CASSLVYNEQFF	-	TRBJ2-1	-	TRBV12-3/TRBV12-4
TGTGCCAGCAGCTTAGCGCATGGTCCCGCGGAGACCCAGTACTTC	CASSLAHGPAETQYF	-	TRBJ2-5	-	TRBV7-2
TGTGCCAGCAGCCAGGACTGGGAAGATACGCAGTATTTT	CASSQDWEDTQYF	-	TRBJ2-3	-	TRBV4-2
TGTGCCAGCAGCCTCGGCCCATTCCCAGATACGCAGTATTTT	CASSLGPFPDTQYF	few	TRBJ2-3	-	TRBV7-2
TGTGCCAGCAGCTCGGCTAGCGGGGGGCCCCCCGGGGAGCTGTTTTTT	CASSSASGGPPGELFF	few	TRBJ2-2	TRBD2	TRBV7-8
TGTGCCAGCAGCTCCCCCTATGCAGGAAACACCGGGGAGCTGTTTTTT	CASSSPYAGNTGELFF	-	TRBJ2-2	-	TRBV5-6
TGTGCCTGGAACTCCCCGGGACTAGCTCAAGAGACCCAGTACTTC	CAWNSPGLAQETQYF	-	TRBJ2-5	TRBD2	TRBV30
TGTGCCAGCAGTTTGCAACTAGCGAGCTCCTACGAGCAGTACTTC	CASSLQLASSYEQYF	-	TRBJ2-7	TRBD2	TRBV27
TGTGCCAGCAGCTTATCTAGCGGGGGGGGCACAGATACGCAGTATTTT	CASSLSSGGGTDTQYF	-	TRBJ2-3	TRBD2	TRBV7-2
TGCAGCGTTGCTCGCCTTTCCAACACTGAAGCTTTCTTT	CSVARLSNTEAFF	few	TRBJ1-1	-	TRBV29-1
TGTGCCAGCAGCCAACACGGGATCGTCACTGAAGCTTTCTTT	CASSQHGIVTEAFF	few	TRBJ1-1	-	TRBV3-1/TRBV3-2
TGCAGCGCTGACACAGGGTGGAACTATGGCTACACCTTC	CSADTGWNYGYTF	-	TRBJ1-2	-	TRBV29-1
TGTGCCAGCAGCCAGGGGATGTTTCAATCACCCCTCCACTTT	CASSQGMFQSPLHF	-	TRBJ1-6	-	TRBV7-2
TGTGCCAGCACCCCAGGGTCGAACACCGGGGAGCTGTTTTTT	CASTPGSNTGELFF	-	TRBJ2-2	-	TRBV2
TGTGCCTTACGAAGCGGGCTAGCGGGGGGAGGGGAGCAGTTCTTC	CALRSGLAGGGEQFF	-	TRBJ2-1	TRBD2	TRBV6-5
TGTGCCAGCTCACCTGACAGGAAGAACACTGAAGCTTTCTTT	CASSPDRKNTEAFF	-	TRBJ1-1	-	TRBV18
TGCGCCAGCAGCCACGGGGACTCGAGGCGCACAGATACGCAGTATTTT	CASSHGDSRRTDTQYF	once	TRBJ2-3	-	TRBV5-1
TGCGCCAGCCGACTAGCGGAAACCTACAATGAGCAGTTCTTC	CASRLAETYNEQFF	-	TRBJ2-1	TRBD2	TRBV5-1
TGTGCCAGCCGACCCCAACAGGGCAACTATGGCTACACCTTC	CASRPQQGNYGYTF	few	TRBJ1-2	-	TRBV19
TGTGCCAGCAGCTTAACACCTAACTATGGCTACACCTTC	CASSLTPNYGYTF	-	TRBJ1-2	-	TRBV11-2
TGTGCCAGCAGTTTTAAGGGACCCCGGTACGGTGAGCAGTTCTTC	CASSFKGPRYGEQFF	-	TRBJ2-1	-	TRBV27
TGCGCCAGCGCCGCGGGGAGCACAGATACGCAGTATTTT	CASAAGSTDTQYF	large	TRBJ2-3	-	TRBV5-1
TGCGCCAGCAGTGAGCGCCCCGGGAGAGGGTCGGGAGAGACCCAGTACTTC	CASSERPGRGSGETQYF	once	TRBJ2-5	-	TRBV10-2
TGTGCCATCAGTGGGCCGGGACAGGGCGCTGATGGCTACACCTTC	CAISGPGQGADGYTF	few	TRBJ1-2	TRBD1	TRBV10-3
TGTGCCACTTCGACAGGGTTGGCAGATACGCAGTATTTT	CATSTGLADTQYF	few	TRBJ2-3	TRBD1	TRBV19
TGTGCCTGGACTGGGCTAGCGGGAGGCACCGGGGAGCTGTTTTTT	CAWTGLAGGTGELFF	large	TRBJ2-2	TRBD2	TRBV30
TGTGCCTGGATCCTAGGCAGGGGGCACCCCTATGGCTACACCTTC	CAWILGRGHPYGYTF	-	TRBJ1-2	TRBD1	TRBV30
TGTGCCAGCAGCTTGGCGGGACGGACGAACACTGAAGCTTTCTTT	CASSLAGRTNTEAFF	-	TRBJ1-1	-	TRBV5-6
TGCGCCAGCAGCCCGTGGGGGGCTAGCACAGATACGCAGTATTTT	CASSPWGASTDTQYF	once	TRBJ2-3	-	TRBV5-1
TGTGCCAGCAGCCCCTGGACAGGGTTGGCCACCGGGGAGCTGTTTTTT	CASSPWTGLATGELFF	-	TRBJ2-2	TRBD1	TRBV7-2
TGTGCCAGCTCGGACGGTATAATGAGGACCAATGAGCAGTTCTTC	CASSDGIMRTNEQFF	once	TRBJ2-1	-	TRBV18
TGTGCCAACAGCCGACAGCTTAGTCAGCCCCAGCATTTT	CANSRQLSQPQHF	-	TRBJ1-5	-	TRBV12-3/TRBV12-4
TGTGCCACCAGTGATCCCCCTCCGGCAGATACGCAGTATTTT	CATSDPPPADTQYF	-	TRBJ2-3	-	TRBV24-1
TGTGCCAGTATGGGCAGGGACATGACTGAAGCTTTCTTT	CASMGRDMTEAFF	-	TRBJ1-1	-	TRBV19
TGTGCCAGCAGTTTAGGGACAGCCCCTTCGGCCCAGCATTTT	CASSLGTAPSAQHF	-	TRBJ1-5	TRBD1	TRBV6-6
TGTGCCTGGGGTATCGGCGGGGAGCTGTTTTTT	CAWGIGGELFF	few	TRBJ2-2	-	TRBV30
TGTGCCACATCACGCGTGGGGGGGAATCAGCCCCAGCATTTT	CATSRVGGNQPQHF	medium-sized	TRBJ1-5	-	TRBV6-5
TGTGCCAGCAGCCTCTCAGCGGGAGGGAAAGATACGCAGTATTTT	CASSLSAGGKDTQYF	-	TRBJ2-3	TRBD2	TRBV3-1/TRBV3-2
TGTGCCAGCTCACCAGGAACTAGCAGTTTGAATGAGCAGTTCTTC	CASSPGTSSLNEQFF	-	TRBJ2-1	-	TRBV18
TGTGCCAGCAGCTTAGGAGGTTGGCGGACGAACACTGAAGCTTTCTTT	CASSLGGWRTNTEAFF	medium-sized	TRBJ1-1	-	TRBV7-3
TGTGCCAGCGGCCATCGGGCGGGGGGCCCTCAGTACTTC	CASGHRAGGPQYF	-	TRBJ2-4	TRBD2	TRBV11-3